The 27 T cell receptor beta chains reported below all come from one sample, sequenced in a study of identical twins (dated by TCRdb to 2016 to 2017). The library was generated by 5' RACE. For sequencing, an Illumina HiSeq 2000 was employed. The public reads were reanalyzed by TCRdb: fastp trimming at Q25, MiXCR alignment, in-frame beta chains only. CDR3 protein sequences are deduplicated, and each keeps its most common genes and DNA. This sample lists about 280,000 distinct CDR3 sequences; 8% to 9% were detected once. The top ten clones comprise over 2% of the sample. The sample was also reused in another study, on yellow fever vaccine responses in identical twins.

The sample taken for sequencing was memory (CD45RO+) T cells sorted from blood. The sample's cell subset or site label is to be understood as: CD45RO+ enriched T cells. The receptors stem from a woman aged 18-35 years in good health.

This clonotype was counted a few times. The chain employs TRBV28 and TRBJ2-1; 8 bases agree with TRBD1. Germline V gives CDR1 MDHEN, CDR2 SYDVKM. V lost 7 bases to trimming and J lost 10 bases; unmatched junction nucleotides: 15. The CDR3 has 15 residues. The CDR3 sequence: CASIKPGQVQGEQFF. CDR3 DNA sequence: TGTGCCAGCATAAAACCGGGACAGGTACAAGGGGAGCAGTTCTTC. Using reference TRBV28 and TRBJ2-1 for the parts outside the CDR3, the full variable domain is DVKVTQSSRYLVKRTGEKVFLECVQDMDHENMFWYRQDPGLGLRLIYFSYDVKMKEKGDIPEGYSVSREKKERFSLILESASTNQTSMYLCASIKPGQVQGEQFFGPGTRLTVL.

In this sample, this clonotype turned up a few times. This chain connects TRBV27 to TRBJ1-2; the D is unclear. V was pared by 3 bases and J by 6 bases, with 11 bases between. The CDR3 totals 13 residues. The germline CDR1 and CDR2 sequences are MNHEY and SMNVEV (reference sequence). CDR3 in amino acids: CASSFRQKDGYTF. CDR3 DNA sequence: TGTGCCAGCAGTTTTAGGCAGAAGGATGGCTACACCTTC.

The chain has TRBV27 and TRBJ1-2; TRBD1 is a possible D gene (5 bases). V was clipped by 8 bases and J by 5 bases, with 12 bases between them. Germline V CDR1 and CDR2: MNHEY, SMNVEV (reference sequence). This CDR3 contains 12 residues. The CDR3 region is CASPGRTYGYTF. The CDR3, as DNA: TGTGCCAGCCCGGGACGGACTTATGGCTACACCTTC.

The chain uses TRBV5-1 and TRBJ1-1; 10 bases match TRBD1. There are 14 residues in the CDR3. V trimming: 6 bases; J trimming: 5 bases; junction bases outside the gene matches: 7. Germline CDR1 and CDR2: SGHRS and YFSETQ. The CDR3 loop reads CASTFRDRGTEAFF. The CDR3 DNA is TGCGCCAGCACCTTCCGGGACAGGGGTACTGAAGCTTTCTTT. The whole variable domain, filled in from reference TRBV5-1 and TRBJ1-1, reads KAGVTQTPRYLIKTRGQQVTLSCSPISGHRSVSWYQQTPGQGLQFLFEYFSETQRNKGNFPGRFSGRQFSNSRSEMNVSTLELGDSALYLCASTFRDRGTEAFFGQGTRLTVV.

This clonotype was seen repeatedly, ten times or more. This rearrangement joins TRBV20-1 to TRBJ2-5; a possible D gene is TRBD2 (6 bases). Between the trimmed V and J ends, which lost 0 bases and 4 bases, there was a span of 12 bases. The germline V gene has CDR1 DFQATT and CDR2 SNEGSKA (reference sequence). The CDR3 is made up of 14 amino acids. CDR3 sequence reads: CSAREWLLAETQYF. CDR3 sequence (DNA): TGCAGTGCTAGAGAGTGGCTACTAGCAGAGACCCAGTACTTC.

This clonotype was picked up many times. This sequence joins TRBV11-2 and TRBJ2-5; D possibly corresponds to TRBD1 (6 bases). V was cut by 5 bases and J by 5 bases, with 18 bases left in between. The CDR3 spans 15 residues. CDR1 is SGHAT, CDR2 FQNNGV, per germline. The CDR3 is CASSRLQGMQETQYF. As DNA, the CDR3 is TGTGCCAGCAGCCGCCTACAGGGTATGCAGGAGACCCAGTACTTC.

This clonotype was detected many times. This chain links TRBV12-3 or TRBV12-4 with TRBJ2-7; tentative D call: TRBD2 (7 bases). Trimming shortened V by 10 bases and J by 0 bases, and 22 bases separated the two germline ends. The CDR3 spans 16 residues. For the CDR3, the DNA is TGTGCCAACACGCGGGAGAGGGGGAATGACTCCTACGAGCAGTACTTC. Encoded protein: CANTRERGNDSYEQYF.

This clonotype has ten or more counts. V and J are TRBV12-3 or TRBV12-4 and TRBJ2-2, with D possibly matching TRBD1 (5 bases). The V and J ends lost 8 bases and 2 bases respectively, with 12 bases between them. The CDR3 extends over 14 amino acids. This chain's CDR3 is CASVGQKNTGELFF. Here the CDR3 DNA reads TGTGCCAGCGTGGGGCAGAAAAACACCGGGGAGCTGTTTTTT.

This clonotype was recorded at least ten times. The CDR3, as DNA: TGTGCCAGCAGTTTCGTGACAGGGGCTGGAAACACCATATATTTT. It translates to CASSFVTGAGNTIYF. This sequence joins TRBV12-3 or TRBV12-4 and TRBJ1-3; TRBD1 matches 8 bases. V lost 3 bases, J lost 2 bases, and 3 bases stayed unmatched. The CDR3 is 15 residues long.

This clonotype was detected ten times or more. The chain has TRBV12-3 or TRBV12-4 and TRBJ2-7; D is unresolved. CDR3 size: 13 residues. Between the trimmed V and J ends, which lost 6 bases and 9 bases, there was a span of 18 bases. This CDR3 reads CASSSRRVDRQYV. In DNA, the CDR3 is TGTGCCAGCAGCTCCCGTCGAGTTGATCGGCAGTACGTC.

Ten or more counts support this clonotype. The chain links TRBV4-1 to TRBJ1-1, with 10 bases matching TRBD1. The CDR3 length is 15 residues. Germline CDR1 and CDR2: MGHRA and YSYEKL. V shed 2 bases, J shed 5 bases, and the junction held 5 bases outside the gene matches. CDR3 amino acids: CASSQYPGQGTEAFF. The CDR3 DNA sequence: TGCGCCAGCAGCCAATACCCGGGACAGGGGACTGAAGCTTTCTTT.

The gene calls are TRBV28 and TRBJ2-4; D unresolved. Trimming took off 4 bases at V and 0 bases at J, with 10 bases between the two ends. Germline V gives CDR1 MDHEN, CDR2 SYDVKM. This CDR3 region has 15 residues. This chain's CDR3 is CASSSHSLAKNIQYF. In nucleotides, the CDR3 is TGTGCCAGCAGTTCCCATTCACTAGCCAAAAACATTCAGTACTTC.

This clonotype was recorded a few times. The chain uses TRBV24-1 and TRBJ1-1; D might be TRBD1 (5 bases). The CDR3 is 13 amino acids. In germline, CDR1 is KGHDR, CDR2 SFDVKD. The germline V and J ends were trimmed by 7 bases and 3 bases, with 11 bases remaining between them. This CDR3 reads CATRGEVDTEAFF. Written as DNA, the CDR3 is TGTGCCACCAGAGGGGAAGTGGACACTGAAGCTTTCTTT.

This clonotype was detected a few times. The V call is TRBV15, the J call TRBJ1-5; unclear D gene. V lost 3 bases and J 8 bases, leaving 14 bases between the germline ends. Germline CDR1 is LNHNV and CDR2 is YYDKDF (reference sequence). The CDR3 extends over 14 amino acids. This chain's CDR3 is CATSRGAGSEPQHF. The DNA of the CDR3 is TGTGCCACCAGCAGGGGAGCGGGCTCCGAGCCCCAGCATTTT. The variable domain in full, completed from reference TRBV15 and TRBJ1-5, reads DAMVIQNPRYQVTQFGKPVTLSCSQTLNHNVMYWYQQKSSQAPKLLFHYYDKDFNNEADTPDNFQSRRPNTSFCFLDIRSPGLGDTAMYLCATSRGAGSEPQHFGDGTRLSIL.

The V gene is TRBV20-1, the J gene TRBJ1-5; 9 positions match TRBD1. Looked up from germline, CDR1 is DFQATT and CDR2 is SNEGSKA (reference sequence). With V trimmed by 3 bases and J by 0 bases, 3 bases remained unmatched. The CDR3 loop spans 15 amino acids. As DNA, the CDR3 is TGCAGTGCTAGTTTGGGACAGGGTAGCAATCAGCCCCAGCATTTT. This encodes CSASLGQGSNQPQHF.

This clonotype was recorded many times. The chain couples TRBV3-1 to TRBJ1-2, with D perhaps matching TRBD1 (5 bases). Trimming pared 3 bases from V and 4 bases from J, leaving 6 bases between. Per germline, CDR1 LGHDT and CDR2 YNNKEL (reference sequence). There are 12 residues in the CDR3. The CDR3: CASSHDSYGYTF. The CDR3, as DNA: TGTGCCAGCAGCCACGACAGCTATGGCTACACCTTC.

This clonotype has a handful of counts. V usage is TRBV24-1 and J usage is TRBJ2-1; 8 bases are a match to TRBD2. Per germline, CDR1 KGHDR and CDR2 SFDVKD. J was trimmed by 6 bases and V by 4 bases; bases with no gene match: 22. The CDR3 length is 20 residues. The CDR3 bases are TGTGCCACCAGTGACCTATACCCACGTGGGGAGCGGGGGCCCCTCAATGAGCAGTTCTTC. It codes for CATSDLYPRGERGPLNEQFF.

This clonotype was observed a few times. The chain is built from TRBV6-4 and TRBJ1-5; D gene unclear. CDR1 MRHNA and CDR2 SNTAGT come from the germline V gene. Trimming pared 0 bases from V and 2 bases from J, leaving 8 bases between. CDR3 length: 15 amino acids. CDR3 sequence (DNA): TGTGCCAGCAGTGACTCGGAGGACGGCAATCAGCCCCAGCATTTT. It codes for CASSDSEDGNQPQHF.

This clonotype was counted ten times or more. The V gene is TRBV29-1, the J gene TRBJ2-5, with D possibly TRBD1 on 5 matching bases. V gave up 4 bases and J gave up 2 bases, with 8 bases separating them. CDR1 and CDR2 from the germline V gene are SQVTM and ANQGSEA. The CDR3 spans 12 residues. The DNA of the CDR3 is TGCAGCGTTGGACAGACTCAAGAGACCCAGTACTTC. Translated: CSVGQTQETQYF.

This clonotype was counted many times. The V and J genes are TRBV5-1 and TRBJ2-3; D gene unclear. The CDR3 is 15 amino acids. Germline V lookup: CDR1 SGHRS, CDR2 YFSETQ. The ends were cut back, 0 bases at V and 1 base at J, with 9 bases in the middle. The CDR3 DNA is TGCGCCAGCAGCTTGGTGCAGACTGGCACAGATACGCAGTATTTT. Its protein product is CASSLVQTGTDTQYF.

V gene TRBV7-2 combines with J gene TRBJ2-1, with a weak D call TRBD2 (6 bases). The V end lost 6 bases, the J end lost 9 bases, and 21 bases lay between the germline ends. CDR3 length equals 15 residues. From germline, CDR1 is SGHTA and CDR2 FQGNSA. The CDR3, as DNA: TGTGCCAGCAGAGGTCGGGACTTCCAGGGAGGTGAGCAGTTCTTC. It encodes CASRGRDFQGGEQFF. Using reference TRBV7-2 and TRBJ2-1 for the parts outside the CDR3, the full variable domain is GAGVSQSPSNKVTEKGKDVELRCDPISGHTALYWYRQSLGQGLEFLIYFQGNSAPDKSGLPSDRFSAERTGGSVSTLTIQRTQQEDSAVYLCASRGRDFQGGEQFFGPGTRLTVL.

This clonotype has a count of ten or more. The rearrangement uses TRBV19 and TRBJ1-5; no clear D. Looked up from germline, CDR1 is LNHDA and CDR2 is SQIVND (reference sequence). CDR3 length: 16 amino acids. Trimming removed 4 bases at V and 5 bases at J, with 18 bases between. The CDR3 loop reads CASSTGRQEFHQPQHF. The CDR3 nucleotides read TGTGCCAGTAGTACCGGCCGTCAGGAGTTTCATCAGCCCCAGCATTTT.

This clonotype was seen at least ten times. The genes are TRBV5-1 and TRBJ2-3, with no clear D. V was cut by 0 bases and J by 1 base, with 9 bases left in between. The CDR3 runs 15 residues. The germline V gene encodes CDR1 SGHRS and CDR2 YFSETQ. CDR3 in amino acids: CASSLVTARTDTQYF. The CDR3, as DNA: TGCGCCAGCAGCTTGGTGACCGCCCGCACAGATACGCAGTATTTT. Full variable domain (outside the CDR3, taken from reference TRBV5-1 and TRBJ2-3): KAGVTQTPRYLIKTRGQQVTLSCSPISGHRSVSWYQQTPGQGLQFLFEYFSETQRNKGNFPGRFSGRQFSNSRSEMNVSTLELGDSALYLCASSLVTARTDTQYFGPGTRLTVL.

The table lists this clonotype with many counts. The gene calls are TRBV12-3 or TRBV12-4 and TRBJ2-2; perhaps TRBD2 as D (5 bases). The CDR3 sequence is 13 residues long. Trimming stripped 6 bases from V and 5 bases from J, with 10 bases between. The CDR3 DNA follows: TGTGCCAGCAGGAGGGATGGGACCGGGGAGCTGTTTTTT. Translating gives CASRRDGTGELFF.

This clonotype came up many times. The rearrangement links TRBV28 to TRBJ1-5, with D possibly TRBD1 on 5 matching bases. CDR3 length equals 16 residues. The ends were cut back, 6 bases at V and 2 bases at J, with 17 bases in the middle. CDR1 MDHEN and CDR2 SYDVKM come from the germline V gene. DNA for the CDR3: TGTGCCAGCAGCAACAGAGGGGTATTCGGCAATCAGCCCCAGCATTTT. The encoded protein is CASSNRGVFGNQPQHF. Supplemented by reference TRBV28 and TRBJ1-5, the full variable domain reads DVKVTQSSRYLVKRTGEKVFLECVQDMDHENMFWYRQDPGLGLRLIYFSYDVKMKEKGDIPEGYSVSREKKERFSLILESASTNQTSMYLCASSNRGVFGNQPQHFGDGTRLSIL.

This clonotype has only a few counts. The chain couples TRBV29-1 to TRBJ2-3, with D uncertain. CDR1 and CDR2 from the germline V gene are SQVTM and ANQGSEA. The CDR3 has 15 residues. The ends were cut back, 5 bases at V and 4 bases at J, with 19 bases in the middle. The CDR3 nucleotides read TGCAGCGTTACTTTCGTAAGGGTAGGAGCAGATACGCAGTATTTT. Its protein is CSVTFVRVGADTQYF.

With respect to this clonotype: One junction end does not reproduce the germline sequence, and a read error may be involved. The chain combines TRBV12-3 or TRBV12-4 with TRBJ2-1, with D unresolved. This CDR3 contains 11 residues. The CDR3 DNA is TGTGCCAGCAGTCTGAGCAATGAGCAGATCTTC. This encodes CASSLSNEQIF.